These 27 T cell receptor beta chains were sequenced from one sample in a study of blood T cell repertoires in COVID-19. Repertoires were generated with immunoSEQ multiplex PCR, while TCRdb's copy carries only in-frame clones and drops some. The table lists some 250,000 clones, around 90% of them singletons. The sample taken for sequencing was peripheral blood. The receptors were gathered from a human donor in a cohort sampled during active COVID-19.

With regard to this clone: Mismatch with germline at one junction end may stem from a read error. The V gene is TRBV30, the J gene TRBJ1-6; TRBD1 is a possible D gene (5 bases). Germline V gene lookup returns CDR1 GTSNPN and CDR2 SVGIG (reference sequence). The CDR3 has 13 amino acids. CDR3 residues: CAGRGRAFSPLHF. CDR3 bases: TGTGCCGGGAGGGGCAGGGCTTTCTCACCCCTCCACTTT.

This clone appeared a few times. For the CDR3, the DNA is TGTGCCAGCAGCCCTAGTATCGAGCAGTACTTC. Its protein product is CASSPSIEQYF. The chain employs TRBV11-2 and TRBJ2-7; D not resolved. Looked up from germline, CDR1 is SGHAT and CDR2 is FQNNGV. The V end lost 5 bases, the J end lost 6 bases, and 8 bases lay between the germline ends. This CDR3 spans 11 amino acids. Looking up the rest from reference TRBV11-2 and TRBJ2-7 gives the full variable domain: EAGVAQSPRYKIIEKRQSVAFWCNPISGHATLYWYQQILGQGPKLLIQFQNNGVVDDSQLPKDRFSAERLKGVDSTLKIQPAKLEDSAVYLCASSPSIEQYFGPGTRLTVT.

The rearrangement uses TRBV5-1 and TRBJ2-7; tentatively, D is TRBD2 (6 bases). The length of the CDR3 is 12 residues. Germline-derived CDR1 and CDR2 are SGHRS and YFSETQ. V was clipped by 5 bases and J by 5 bases, with 11 bases between them. The CDR3 is CASSSGYHEQYF. The CDR3 DNA is TGCGCCAGCAGTAGCGGTTACCACGAGCAGTACTTC.

The chain is built from TRBV18 and TRBJ2-7; 12 bases agree with TRBD1. Germline lookup yields CDR1 KGHSH and CDR2 LQKENI. Trimming took 6 bases from V and 5 from J; bases not matched to a gene: 8. CDR3 length: 15 residues. The CDR3: CASSPGTGGGNEQYF. The CDR3 DNA follows: TGTGCCAGCTCTCCCGGGACAGGGGGCGGGAACGAGCAGTACTTC.

This clone has just one count. V and J are TRBV5-1 and TRBJ2-2; TRBD1 matches at 11 bases. Germline CDR1 and CDR2: SGHRS and YFSETQ. The V segment lost 3 bases and the J segment 4 bases; nucleotides outside the gene matches: 20. This CDR3 is 21 amino acids long. The CDR3, as DNA: TGCGCCAGCAGCTGGAACCGACCGGGACAGGGGGGAGTCAGGGGCACCGGGGAGCTGTTTTTT. This gives the protein CASSWNRPGQGGVRGTGELFF.

The CDR3 reads CASSLRKGGSKAYEQYF. The CDR3 DNA follows: TGTGCCAGCAGCTTAAGGAAGGGAGGCTCGAAAGCCTACGAGCAGTACTTC. The V call is TRBV7-2, the J call TRBJ2-7; tentative D call: TRBD2 (6 bases). The CDR3 is made up of 17 amino acids. With 2 bases removed from V and 2 bases from J, the gap between germline ends came to 19 bases. Germline CDR1 SGHTA, CDR2 FQGNSA.

This chain uses TRBV6-5 with TRBJ2-7, with D tentatively TRBD1 (6 bases). The CDR3 runs 13 residues. Germline values: CDR1 MNHEY, CDR2 SVGAGI. Trimming removed 6 bases at V and 3 bases at J, with 12 bases between. The CDR3 is CASRTGNYYEQYF. The CDR3, as DNA: TGTGCCAGCAGGACAGGTAATTACTACGAGCAGTACTTC.

CDR3 residues: CASNRQLNTGELFF. In nucleotides, the CDR3 is TGTGCCAGCAACCGACAGTTAAACACCGGGGAGCTGTTTTTT. The chain employs TRBV6-6 and TRBJ2-2, with D possibly matching TRBD1 (5 bases). Trimming shortened V by 7 bases and J by 2 bases, and 11 bases separated the two germline ends. Germline V gene data show CDR1 as MNHNY and CDR2 as SVGAGI (reference sequence). This CDR3 spans 14 amino acids.

The genes are TRBV4-2 and TRBJ2-3; TRBD1 aligns across 10 bases. This CDR3 region has 21 residues. The V gene end was trimmed by 4 bases and the J gene end by 2 bases; junction bases not matched to a gene: 21. In germline, CDR1 is LGHNA, CDR2 YNFKEQ. The CDR3, as DNA: TGTGCCAGCAGCCCACCCCCGGGGACAGGGGACACGGACTACCCCACAGATACGCAGTATTTT. It is translated as CASSPPPGTGDTDYPTDTQYF.

The chain uses TRBV5-4 and TRBJ2-5; a weak D match, TRBD2 (5 bases). Trimming took off 6 bases at V and 5 bases at J, with 20 bases between the two ends. Germline V gene sequence: CDR1 SGHNT, CDR2 YYREEE (reference sequence). The CDR3 has 15 residues. CDR3 loop: CASTIFSVSRETQYF. CDR3 bases: TGTGCCAGCACCATTTTTAGCGTAAGCCGGGAGACCCAGTACTTC.

V is TRBV6-1 and J is TRBJ1-1; tentative D call: TRBD1 (6 bases). CDR3 length equals 19 residues. CDR1 and CDR2 (germline): MNHNS, SASEGT. V was clipped by 2 bases and J by 6 bases, with 28 bases between them. CDR3 nucleotide sequence: TGTGCCAGCAGTGAATCCATTGTGACTGGGGGCCCCGACCCCTCTGAAGCTTTCTTT. Its translation is CASSESIVTGGPDPSEAFF.

The V and J genes are TRBV5-6 and TRBJ1-2, with a tentative D call TRBD1 (5 bases). The CDR3 covers 19 residues. Trimming pared 1 base from V and 6 bases from J, leaving 28 bases between. Germline values: CDR1 SGHDT, CDR2 YYEEEE. The CDR3 bases are TGTGCCAGCAGCTTGCTCTACTCTTCTAGGGCTCAAGGGGTTAATGGCTACACCTTC. Amino acids: CASSLLYSSRAQGVNGYTF.

CDR3 sequence reads: CATSDPGTGTTYNEQFF. CDR3 nucleotides: TGTGCCACCAGTGACCCCGGGACAGGGACTACTTACAATGAGCAGTTCTTC. The chain recombines TRBV24-1 with TRBJ2-1; 9 bases align to TRBD1. Trimming removed 4 bases from V and 4 bases from J; junction bases left unmatched: 10. This CDR3 is built from 17 residues. Germline CDR1 is KGHDR and CDR2 is SFDVKD.

The chain carries TRBV11-2 and TRBJ2-5, with 14 bases aligning to TRBD2. CDR1 and CDR2 from the germline V gene are SGHAT and FQNNGV. This CDR3 has 16 amino acids. V gave up 4 bases and J gave up 3 bases; unmatched junction bases: 4. CDR3 region: CASSWTSGGREETQYF. CDR3 nucleotide sequence: TGTGCCAGCAGCTGGACTAGCGGGGGGAGAGAAGAGACCCAGTACTTC.

The V call is TRBV7-2, the J call TRBJ2-1, with 13 bases matching TRBD2. The CDR3 is 20 residues long. Germline trimming cut 0 bases from V and 0 bases from J; bases unmatched to any gene: 8. Germline CDR1 is SGHTA and CDR2 is FQGNSA. CDR3 loop: CASSLAPVTSGGVSYNEQFF. CDR3 coding DNA: TGTGCCAGCAGCTTAGCGCCGGTTACTAGCGGGGGGGTCTCCTACAATGAGCAGTTCTTC.

V gene TRBV19 combines with J gene TRBJ1-2, with 10 bases lining up with TRBD1. The CDR3 has 14 residues. The V gene's germline CDR1 is LNHDA and CDR2 SQIVND (reference sequence). The V segment lost 9 bases and the J segment 6 bases; nucleotides outside the gene matches: 10. The chain's CDR3 is CASRDRGRDDGYTF. The DNA for the CDR3 is TGTGCCAGCCGTGACAGGGGGCGCGACGATGGCTACACCTTC.

A single count supports this clone. The chain has TRBV30 and TRBJ1-2, with a possible D match to TRBD1 (5 bases). The CDR3 is 16 residues long. Trimming stripped 2 bases from V and 4 bases from J, with 20 bases between. Germline V gene lookup returns CDR1 GTSNPN and CDR2 SVGIG (reference sequence). DNA of the CDR3: TGTGCCTGGAGTCCACCCTCGGTGTGGGGCAGCTATGGCTACACCTTC. This encodes CAWSPPSVWGSYGYTF.

The J gene is TRBJ2-5, the V gene TRBV29-1; 7 bases line up with TRBD1. Germline V gene data show CDR1 as SQVTM and CDR2 as ANQGSEA. With V trimmed by 8 bases and J by 5 bases, 8 bases remained unmatched. The CDR3 is 12 residues long. The CDR3 sequence: CSTTGEWETQYF. CDR3 nucleotides: TGCAGCACAACAGGGGAATGGGAGACCCAGTACTTC.

V and J are TRBV2 and TRBJ1-1, with 8 bases fitting TRBD1. There are 15 residues in the CDR3. V was pared by 4 bases and J by 2 bases, with 6 bases of the junction left unmatched. The germline V gene encodes CDR1 SNHLY and CDR2 FYNNEI. The CDR3 nucleotides read TGTGCCAGCAGTGCCCCCGGACAGGGAAACACTGAAGCTTTCTTT. Its protein product is CASSAPGQGNTEAFF.

CDR3 in DNA: TGTGCCAGCAGCGAGACCGGTCTCGGAGTCAATCAGCCCCAGCATTTT. Translation gives CASSETGLGVNQPQHF. This chain joins TRBV21-1 and TRBJ1-5. TRBV21-1 is shown as a pseudogene. The length of the CDR3 is 16 residues.

This chain uses TRBV7-3 with TRBJ2-1; perhaps TRBD2 as D (6 bases). This CDR3 region has 12 residues. Germline V gene sequence: CDR1 SGHTA, CDR2 FQGTGA. Trimming took 9 bases from V and 8 from J, leaving 14 bases between them. The CDR3 protein is CASNDGSDEQFF. CDR3 nucleotides: TGTGCCAGTAATGACGGGAGCGATGAGCAGTTCTTC.

The genes are TRBV6-2 or TRBV6-3 and TRBJ2-2; D possibly corresponds to TRBD2 (6 bases). Per the germline V gene, CDR1 is MNHEY and CDR2 is SVGEGT. CDR3 length: 17 residues. Trimming took off 0 bases at V and 4 bases at J, with 15 bases between the two ends. This CDR3 is CASSYSPWGESTGELFF. The CDR3 nucleotides read TGTGCCAGCAGTTACTCCCCGTGGGGGGAGAGCACCGGGGAGCTGTTTTTT.

The rearrangement links TRBV5-1 to TRBJ2-5, with TRBD2 identical over 11 bases. The CDR3 consists of 16 residues. Germline-derived CDR1 and CDR2 are SGHRS and YFSETQ. After removal of 4 bases from V and 5 bases from J, the junction contained 10 bases not matched to a gene. In DNA, the CDR3 is TGCGCCAGCAGCCCTACACTAGCGGGAGAAGGGGAGACCCAGTACTTC. Its translation is CASSPTLAGEGETQYF.

This clone was recorded only once. The genes are TRBV7-2 and TRBJ1-2, with 7 bases identical to TRBD1. Germline CDR1 is SGHTA and CDR2 is FQGNSA. The ends lost 4 bases at V and 2 bases at J; junction bases unmatched: 7. The CDR3 spans 15 residues. The CDR3, as DNA: TGTGCCAGCAGCTGGCGACAGGGTACGAACTATGGCTACACCTTC. It translates to CASSWRQGTNYGYTF.

Here the CDR3 DNA reads TGCGCCAGCAGCTGGGGGCGCGGCTACACCTTC. The encoded protein is CASSWGRGYTF. The gene calls are TRBV5-1 and TRBJ1-2; TRBD1 is a possible D gene (6 bases). CDR1 SGHRS and CDR2 YFSETQ come from the germline V gene. The germline V and J ends were trimmed by 3 bases and 8 bases, with 8 bases remaining between them. This CDR3 is built from 11 residues.

This rearrangement joins TRBV6-5 to TRBJ1-1, with TRBD1 as a possible D gene (6 bases). Germline V gene lookup returns CDR1 MNHEY and CDR2 SVGAGI. CDR3 length: 12 amino acids. V shed 10 bases and J shed 5 bases, with 14 bases lying between them. CDR3 in amino acids: CATGGALTEAFF. For the CDR3, the DNA is TGTGCCACCGGGGGGGCTTTGACTGAAGCTTTCTTT.

This chain connects TRBV27 to TRBJ1-1; D unclear. V was trimmed by 6 bases and J by 1 base, leaving 21 bases between them. This CDR3 contains 17 residues. The germline gives CDR1 MNHEY, CDR2 SMNVEV (reference sequence). CDR3: CASSPNHLGATNTEAFF. Here the CDR3 DNA reads TGTGCCAGCAGCCCGAACCATCTTGGAGCGACGAACACTGAAGCTTTCTTT.